One and the same sample provided the 15 T cell receptor beta chains below, sequenced in a study of CD8+ T cells in alopecia areata. The sample's treatment: oral pan-JAK inhibitor, 5-10 mg twice daily. Investigators isolated RNA and reverse transcribed it into cDNA to act as the sequencing template. The method was immunoSEQ multiplex PCR; TCRdb's version includes in-frame clones alone and lacks a portion of them. The repertoire holds 200,000 to 250,000 clones, with more than 60% as singletons. Sequencing was performed on CD4+ T cells sorted from blood, taken between weeks 43 and 45, from a patient treated with tofacitinib. The receptors derive from a human donor with alopecia areata.

The chain combines TRBV6-6 with TRBJ1-1; D not certain. Deletions cut 5 bases from V and 3 bases from J, with 10 bases between. The CDR3 has 13 amino acids. Germline CDR1 and CDR2: MNHNY and SVGAGI (reference sequence). The CDR3 DNA follows: TGTGCCAGCAGTCTACTGACGGACACTGAAGCTTTCTTT. This translates into CASSLLTDTEAFF.

This clone was detected only a few times. The chain uses TRBV29-1 and TRBJ2-1; D may be TRBD1 or TRBD2 (5 bases each). Germline-derived CDR1 and CDR2 are SQVTM and ANQGSEA. Trimming removed 8 bases at V and 9 bases at J, with 20 bases between. The length of the CDR3 is 13 residues. DNA of the CDR3: TGCAGCCTCCGGGACCTGGGGATGGGTGAGCAGTTCTTC. Protein: CSLRDLGMGEQFF.

With regard to this clone: In the same sample, other DNA sequences code for this CDR3. This chain uses TRBV14 with TRBJ1-2; no definite D call. The CDR3 spans 13 residues. V was shortened by 4 bases and J by 6 bases, with 12 bases between the two germline ends. From germline, CDR1 is SGHDN and CDR2 FVKESK. The CDR3 DNA reads as TGTGCCAGCAGCCCGAGGACTGGGGATGGCTACACCTTC. This sequence encodes CASSPRTGDGYTF.

This chain uses TRBV30 with TRBJ1-4; 9 bases map to TRBD1. The CDR3 has 15 amino acids. V dropped 2 bases and J dropped 7; count of bases not matched to a gene: 8. Germline V gene lookup returns CDR1 GTSNPN and CDR2 SVGIG (reference sequence). The CDR3 is CAWSTPGQGSEKLFF. The CDR3 nucleotides are TGTGCCTGGAGTACACCCGGACAGGGGAGTGAAAAACTGTTTTTT.

This clone was picked up a small number of times. The J gene is TRBJ1-2, the V gene TRBV18; 8 positions match TRBD1. The CDR3 consists of 13 residues. The J segment lost 8 bases and the V segment lost 1 base, leaving 3 bases of the junction unmatched. Germline loops: CDR1 KGHSH, CDR2 LQKENI. The CDR3 reads CASSPQTGEGYTF. CDR3 DNA: TGTGCCAGCTCACCACAGACAGGGGAAGGCTACACCTTC. Using reference TRBV18 and TRBJ1-2 for the parts outside the CDR3, the full variable domain is NAGVMQNPRHLVRRRGQEARLRCSPMKGHSHVYWYRQLPEEGLKFMVYLQKENIIDESGMPKERFSAEFPKEGPSILRIQQVVRGDSAAYFCASSPQTGEGYTFGSGTRLTVV.

The V gene is TRBV29-1, the J gene TRBJ2-2; 8 bases fit TRBD2. The CDR3 runs to 14 residues. CDR1 is SQVTM and CDR2 is ANQGSEA in the germline V gene. With 4 bases clipped from V and 0 bases from J, the junction kept 1 base outside the gene matches. The CDR3 loop reads CSVVSGANTGELFF. Written as DNA, the CDR3 is TGCAGCGTTGTTAGCGGGGCGAACACCGGGGAGCTGTTTTTT.

This clone has only one observation. The chain links TRBV9 to TRBJ1-1; 7 bases are a match to TRBD1. Germline loops: CDR1 SGDLS, CDR2 YYNGEE. The CDR3 is 16 residues long. V trimming: 4 bases; J trimming: 0 bases; junction bases outside the gene matches: 9. CDR3 in amino acids: CASSPPGQVMNTEAFF. In DNA, the CDR3 is TGTGCCAGCAGCCCCCCCGGACAGGTCATGAACACTGAAGCTTTCTTT. The whole variable domain, remainder taken from reference TRBV9 and TRBJ1-1, is DSGVTQTPKHLITATGQRVTLRCSPRSGDLSVYWYQQSLDQGLQFLIQYYNGEERAKGNILERFSAQQFPDLHSELNLSSLELGDSALYFCASSPPGQVMNTEAFFGQGTRLTVV.

The chain uses TRBV29-1 and TRBJ2-3; D not certain. Per germline, CDR1 SQVTM and CDR2 ANQGSEA. V lost 6 bases to trimming and J lost 0 bases, with 13 bases between them. This CDR3 contains 14 residues. The CDR3 reads CSVGRVSSTDTQYF. CDR3 coding DNA: TGCAGCGTCGGTAGGGTATCTAGCACAGATACGCAGTATTTT.

Concerning this clone itself: In the same sample, other DNA sequences code for this CDR3. This chain uses TRBV29-1 with TRBJ1-5; D not certain. The V gene lost 5 bases and the J gene lost 0 bases, with 8 bases spanning the gap. This CDR3 is built from 13 residues. Germline V gives CDR1 SQVTM, CDR2 ANQGSEA. In DNA form, the CDR3 reads TGCAGCGTTCAGGAGAATAGCAATCAGCCCCAGCATTTT. Its protein product is CSVQENSNQPQHF.

The chain is built from TRBV10-3 and TRBJ1-4; 10 nucleotides agree with TRBD1. The germline CDR1 and CDR2 sequences are ENHRY and SYGVKD. The CDR3 runs to 12 residues. J was trimmed by 6 bases and V by 10 bases; bases with no gene match: 2. In DNA form, the CDR3 reads TGTGCCAGCGGACAGGGGGATGAAAAACTGTTTTTT. Translating it yields CASGQGDEKLFF.

This sequence joins TRBV9 and TRBJ2-6; a possible D gene is TRBD1 (6 bases). V lost 0 bases, J lost 1 base, and 8 bases lay in between. The CDR3 extends over 16 amino acids. Germline lookup yields CDR1 SGDLS and CDR2 YYNGEE. Written as DNA, the CDR3 is TGTGCCAGCAGCGTAGAAGGGGGATCTGGGGCCAACGTCCTGACTTTC. As protein: CASSVEGGSGANVLTF.

The sample holds one count of this clone. The rearrangement joins TRBV2 to TRBJ1-4, with a tentative D call TRBD1 (5 bases). Germline V gene data show CDR1 as SNHLY and CDR2 as FYNNEI. Between the trimmed V and J ends, which lost 3 bases and 4 bases, there was a span of 9 bases. CDR3 length equals 14 residues. The CDR3 spells CASSDGGDNEKLFF. DNA for the CDR3: TGTGCCAGCAGTGATGGGGGGGATAATGAAAAACTGTTTTTT. Supplemented by reference TRBV2 and TRBJ1-4, the full variable domain reads EPEVTQTPSHQVTQMGQEVILRCVPISNHLYFYWYRQILGQKVEFLVSFYNNEISEKSEIFDDQFSVERPDGSNFTLKIRSTKLEDSAMYFCASSDGGDNEKLFFGSGTQLSVL.

The chain links TRBV9 to TRBJ1-1; D may be TRBD1 (5 bases). From germline, CDR1 is SGDLS and CDR2 YYNGEE. This CDR3 region has 13 residues. Between the trimmed V and J ends, which lost 8 bases and 4 bases, there was a span of 15 bases. The CDR3 bases are TGTGCCAGTAATGGAGGGGTTGGCACTGAAGCTTTCTTT. Translation: CASNGGVGTEAFF.

There are a few counts of this clone. The V call is TRBV7-2, the J call TRBJ1-2, with no clear D. Trimming took off 1 base at V and 3 bases at J, with 6 bases between the two ends. The germline CDR1 and CDR2 sequences are SGHTA and FQGNSA. There are 13 residues in the CDR3. As DNA, the CDR3 is TGTGCCAGCAGCTTAGAGGCAGACTATGGCTACACCTTC. Translation gives CASSLEADYGYTF. The whole variable domain, filled in from reference TRBV7-2 and TRBJ1-2, reads GAGVSQSPSNKVTEKGKDVELRCDPISGHTALYWYRQSLGQGLEFLIYFQGNSAPDKSGLPSDRFSAERTGGSVSTLTIQRTQQEDSAVYLCASSLEADYGYTFGSGTRLTVV.

This clone was seen a few times. Other DNA sequences from this sample encode an identical CDR3 as well. The rearrangement links TRBV5-1 to TRBJ1-2; D unclear. V was clipped by 4 bases and J by 0 bases, with 10 bases between them. This CDR3 contains 14 residues. Germline lookup yields CDR1 SGHRS and CDR2 YFSETQ. The CDR3 is CASSPSGANYGYTF. The CDR3 DNA sequence: TGCGCCAGCAGCCCATCCGGGGCTAACTATGGCTACACCTTC. The entire variable domain, with the rest obtained from reference TRBV5-1 and TRBJ1-2, is as follows: KAGVTQTPRYLIKTRGQQVTLSCSPISGHRSVSWYQQTPGQGLQFLFEYFSETQRNKGNFPGRFSGRQFSNSRSEMNVSTLELGDSALYLCASSPSGANYGYTFGSGTRLTVV.